This T cell receptor (beta chain) was profiled in a study of T cell clusters in autoimmune cytopenias. Across the study: Healthy donor controls had a mean age of roughly 51 years and median age of about 60 years.

TRB amplification used around 0.25 ug of peripheral blood genomic DNA. One tube held mixed TRB-A and TRB-B primer pools for touch-down PCR. TCRdb reprocessed the multiplex PCR reads and stores each CDR3 protein as one record, lacking DNA. Found here are about 15,000 distinct CDR3 sequences; the top ten clones hold approximately 3.8%. Germline CDR1 LNHNV, CDR2 YYDKDF (reference sequence). This CDR3 is built from 14 residues. The same specimen was also included in a second study, on T cell repertoires in aging, cancer and after chemotherapy. That paper adds: These repertoire data do not allow conclusions about immunological memory after chemotherapy.

This TCR derives from a human donor in good health. The chain recombines TRBV15 with TRBJ1-6; TCRdb's D call, TRBD1, is unchecked because there is no DNA. Sequencing was done on a sample of peripheral blood. CDR3 loop: CATSRTVGASPLHF.